These 20 T cell receptor beta chains originate from one sample sequenced in a study of Graves' ophthalmopathy and Graves' hyperthyroidism. Beta-chain TCR CDR3 regions were amplified from RNA transcripts. The authors performed first-round RT-PCR with HTBI primers and then a second-round multiplex PCR. TCRdb reanalysed the multiplex PCR reads using MiXCR and keeps one entry per CDR3 protein. This sample has 660,000 or so distinct CDR3 sequences, with roughly 41% found just once. The sample consisted of peripheral blood. The receptor set was obtained from an adult man with Graves' ophthalmopathy.

This clonotype has at least ten counts. The J gene is TRBJ2-7, the V gene TRBV7-6, with D perhaps matching TRBD1 or TRBD2 (5 bases each). CDR3 length equals 15 residues. Germline assignment: CDR1 SGHVS and CDR2 FNYEAQ. V was clipped by 5 bases and J by 0 bases, with 14 bases between them. As DNA, the CDR3 is TGTGCCAGCAGCCGAGGGACCGGAGGCTCCTACGAGCAGTACTTC. It encodes CASSRGTGGSYEQYF.

The rearrangement joins TRBV11-1 to TRBJ2-7; 8 bases line up with TRBD1. The CDR3 is 15 amino acids. CDR1 and CDR2 from the germline V gene are SGHAT and FQDESV (reference sequence). Germline trimming cut 5 bases from V and 5 bases from J; bases unmatched to any gene: 11. The chain's CDR3 is CASSPNSGTGDEQYF. The CDR3 region has the DNA TGTGCCAGCAGCCCGAATTCCGGGACAGGTGACGAGCAGTACTTC.

There are a few counts of this clonotype. This sequence joins TRBV6-5 and TRBJ1-1; no definite D call. Germline CDR1 is MNHEY and CDR2 is SVGAGI. Between the trimmed V and J ends, which lost 2 bases and 7 bases, there was a span of 2 bases. This CDR3 is built from 10 residues. The CDR3 DNA follows: TGTGCCAGCAGTTACCGTGAAGCTTTCTTT. Its translation: CASSYREAFF.

Written as DNA, the CDR3 is TGTGCCAGCAGCCGGACGGCCGGGGCCAACGTCCTGACTTTC. This codes for CASSRTAGANVLTF. V is TRBV7-8 and J is TRBJ2-6; D not certain. CDR1 is SGHVS, CDR2 FQNEAQ, per germline. V gave up 5 bases and J gave up 4 bases, with 9 bases separating them. The CDR3 runs 14 residues.

The sample holds many counts of this clonotype. V and J are TRBV24-1 and TRBJ1-2; possibly TRBD1 for D (5 bases). Germline V gene data show CDR1 as KGHDR and CDR2 as SFDVKD. The CDR3 contains 15 residues. V shed 5 bases and J shed 6 bases, with 18 bases lying between them. CDR3 amino acids: CATSGGLRGDHGYTF. The CDR3 DNA reads TGTGCCACCAGTGGGGGCCTACGAGGGGATCATGGCTACACCTTC.

This clonotype has at least ten counts. This chain joins TRBV10-3 and TRBJ1-1; D remains ambiguous. The CDR3 totals 12 residues. Trimming removed 3 bases at V and 5 bases at J, with 7 bases between. CDR1 and CDR2 from the germline V gene are ENHRY and SYGVKD. CDR3 nucleotides: TGTGCCATCAGTGAAGGCGGGACTGAAGCTTTCTTT. Its protein product is CAISEGGTEAFF.

V and J are TRBV10-3 and TRBJ2-7, with TRBD1 identical over 7 bases. Germline V CDR1 and CDR2: ENHRY, SYGVKD. The CDR3 runs 14 residues. The J segment lost 1 base and the V segment lost 10 bases, leaving 10 bases of the junction unmatched. CDR3 residues: CASKPRQGSYEQYF. The DNA of the CDR3 is TGTGCCAGCAAGCCCCGACAGGGTTCCTACGAGCAGTACTTC.

Ten or more counts support this clonotype. The chain's CDR3 is CSVGRANGYTF. The CDR3 DNA reads TGCAGCGTTGGTCGTGCAAACGGCTACACCTTC. The chain carries TRBV29-1 and TRBJ1-2; D is unclear. Germline CDR1 is SQVTM and CDR2 is ANQGSEA. The V gene lost 4 bases and the J gene lost 8 bases, with 11 bases spanning the gap. This CDR3 comprises 11 residues.

This clonotype was found many times. The rearrangement joins TRBV7-8 to TRBJ1-2; 10 nucleotides agree with TRBD1. The germline V gene has CDR1 SGHVS and CDR2 FQNEAQ. V dropped 0 bases and J dropped 7; count of bases not matched to a gene: 17. The CDR3 loop spans 19 amino acids. CDR3 residues: CASSLATVGQGPGMGGYTF. DNA for the CDR3: TGTGCCAGCAGCTTAGCGACCGTGGGACAGGGGCCGGGAATGGGTGGCTACACCTTC.

This clonotype was counted only a few times. The chain carries TRBV12-3 or TRBV12-4 and TRBJ2-2, with D perhaps TRBD1 (5 bases). V was pared by 6 bases and J by 6 bases, with 11 bases between. The CDR3 runs 13 residues. DNA for the CDR3: TGTGCCAGCAGCCGGACACTCCCCGGGGAGCTGTTTTTT. As protein: CASSRTLPGELFF.

About this clonotype itself: At one end the junction does not follow the germline gene, possibly because of a read error. J is TRBJ1-1 and V is TRBV4-3; weak D call: TRBD1 (6 bases). This CDR3 spans 14 amino acids. Germline loops: CDR1 LGHNA, CDR2 YSLEER. The CDR3 nucleotides are TGCGCCAGCAGCCAAGCAGCAGGGGACACTGAAGCTTCCTTT. This sequence encodes CASSQAAGDTEASF.

As DNA, the CDR3 is TGTGCCAGCAGCTCACCCTCCGACCTCTGGGGGGAAAAACTGTTTTTT. This gives the protein CASSSPSDLWGEKLFF. V gene TRBV7-2 combines with J gene TRBJ1-4; TRBD1 might be the D (5 bases). Trimming pared 4 bases from V and 8 bases from J, leaving 20 bases between. From germline, CDR1 is SGHTA and CDR2 FQGNSA. CDR3 size: 16 residues.

This clonotype showed up many times. The genes are TRBV7-2 and TRBJ2-5, with 13 bases lining up with TRBD2. Germline loops: CDR1 SGHTA, CDR2 FQGNSA. Germline trimming cut 1 base from V and 0 bases from J; bases unmatched to any gene: 11. This CDR3 spans 20 amino acids. The CDR3 bases are TGTGCCAGCAGCTTAGTAGTTAGGGGACTAGCGGGATTGTACCAAGAGACCCAGTACTTC. It yields the protein CASSLVVRGLAGLYQETQYF.

The chain has TRBV7-2 and TRBJ2-5; D may be TRBD2 (7 bases). This CDR3 is 20 amino acids long. Germline-derived CDR1 and CDR2 are SGHTA and FQGNSA. The V end lost 2 bases, the J end lost 7 bases, and 32 bases lay between the germline ends. CDR3 nucleotide sequence: TGTGCCAGCAGCTTAAACAGGGTGGGATTAGCGGGTCCTAAAACGGGGACCCAGTACTTC. The encoded protein is CASSLNRVGLAGPKTGTQYF.

The DNA for the CDR3 is TGTGCCATCAGTGTTGAGCTACAAGAGACCCAGCATTTT. Encoded protein: CAISVELQETQHF. The chain employs TRBV10-3 and TRBJ1-5; D not resolved. The germline V and J ends were trimmed by 4 bases and 11 bases, with 15 bases remaining between them. Germline CDR1 ENHRY, CDR2 SYGVKD. The CDR3 loop spans 13 amino acids.

J is TRBJ2-5 and V is TRBV7-9; tentatively, D is TRBD1 or TRBD2 (5 bases each). The CDR3 sequence is 13 residues long. The germline CDR1 and CDR2 sequences are SEHNR and FQNEAQ (reference sequence). V was cut by 1 base and J by 9 bases, with 12 bases left in between. The CDR3 loop is CASSLGGDQPQYF. The CDR3 nucleotides are TGTGCCAGCAGCTTAGGAGGGGATCAGCCCCAGTACTTC.

To note about this clonotype: Since a much larger clone is just one base distant, this may be a read error. V is TRBV11-2 and J is TRBJ1-2; TRBD1 aligns across 8 bases. Germline-derived CDR1 and CDR2 are SGHAT and FQNNGV. The CDR3 loop spans 15 amino acids. CDR3: CASSTHRGGDYGYAF. In DNA form, the CDR3 reads TGTGCCAGCAGCACTCACAGGGGGGGAGACTATGGCTACGCCTTC. The variable domain in full, completed from reference TRBV11-2 and TRBJ1-2, reads EAGVAQSPRYKIIEKRQSVAFWCNPISGHATLYWYQQILGQGPKLLIQFQNNGVVDDSQLPKDRFSAERLKGVDSTLKIQPAKLEDSAVYLCASSTHRGGDYGYAFGSGTRLTVV.

The rearrangement links TRBV9 to TRBJ2-2; no definite D call. CDR3 length equals 14 residues. V was cut by 3 bases and J by 3 bases, with 9 bases left in between. CDR1 and CDR2 (germline): SGDLS, YYNGEE. CDR3 in DNA: TGTGCCAGCAGCGGTGACACCTACACCGGGGAGCTGTTTTTT. This sequence encodes CASSGDTYTGELFF.

The chain combines TRBV25-1 with TRBJ2-5; possible D gene TRBD1, 7 bases. Deletions cut 4 bases from V and 3 bases from J, with 15 bases between. CDR3 length: 15 amino acids. CDR1 and CDR2 (germline): MGHDK, SYGVNS. For the CDR3, the DNA is TGTGCCAGCAGTGCCATGGACAGGACTAAAGAGACCCAGTACTTC. It encodes CASSAMDRTKETQYF.

V usage is TRBV7-6 and J usage is TRBJ2-5; 7 bases match TRBD1. The V and J ends lost 5 bases and 3 bases, in that order; junction bases with no gene match: 3. Germline CDR1 is SGHVS and CDR2 is FNYEAQ. CDR3 length equals 13 residues. Written as DNA, the CDR3 is TGTGCCAGCAGCGTTGACAGGGAAGAGACCCAGTACTTC. Residues: CASSVDREETQYF.